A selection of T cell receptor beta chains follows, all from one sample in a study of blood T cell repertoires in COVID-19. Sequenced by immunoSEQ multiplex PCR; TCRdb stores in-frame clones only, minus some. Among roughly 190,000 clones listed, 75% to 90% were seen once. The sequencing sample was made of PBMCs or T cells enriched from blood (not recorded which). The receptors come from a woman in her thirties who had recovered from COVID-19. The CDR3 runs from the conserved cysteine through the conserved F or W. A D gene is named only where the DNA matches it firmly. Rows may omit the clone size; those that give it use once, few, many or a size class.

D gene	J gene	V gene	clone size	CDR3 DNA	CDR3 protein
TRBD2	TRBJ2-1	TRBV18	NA	TGTGCCAGCTCAGGGTCTAGCGGGAGGGCCCTCAATGAGCAGTTCTTC	CASSGSSGRALNEQFF
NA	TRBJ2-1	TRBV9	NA	TGTGCCAGCAGCGTAGGTGGACAGACTTACAATGAGCAGTTCTTC	CASSVGGQTYNEQFF
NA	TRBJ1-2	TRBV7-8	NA	TGTGCCAGCAGCCCCAGCGGTCCCCGCAATGGCTACACCTTC	CASSPSGPRNGYTF
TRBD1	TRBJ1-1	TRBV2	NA	TGTGCCAGCTTTACAGGGGGAACTGAAGCTTTCTTT	CASFTGGTEAFF
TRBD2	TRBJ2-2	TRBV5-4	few	TGTGCCCTCCGGGGGGGGACGAACACCGGGGAGCTGTTTTTT	CALRGGTNTGELFF
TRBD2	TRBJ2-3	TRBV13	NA	TGTGCCAGCAGCCCCAGGACTAGTTTATTCACAGATACGCAGTATTTT	CASSPRTSLFTDTQYF
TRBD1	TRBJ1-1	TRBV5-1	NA	TGCGCCAGCACCCCGGGACAGGGGGACACTGAAGCTTTCTTT	CASTPGQGDTEAFF
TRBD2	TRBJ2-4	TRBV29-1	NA	TGCAGCGCAGCGGGGGGGCTCAAAAACATTCAGTACTTC	CSAAGGLKNIQYF
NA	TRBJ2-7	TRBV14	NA	TGTGCCAGCAGCCATATGCCGACAGCTTCAAAGGGAGAGCAGTACTTC	CASSHMPTASKGEQYF
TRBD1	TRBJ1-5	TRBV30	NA	TGTGCCCGACAGGGGGCGGGTCAGCCCCAGCATTTT	CARQGAGQPQHF
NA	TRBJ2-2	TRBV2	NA	TGTGCCAGCAGTGAAGCGCTAGGGGGGGGGCTTCTACTGTTTTTT	CASSEALGGGLLLFF
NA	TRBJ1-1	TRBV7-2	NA	TGTGCCAGCAGCCCGACTAAGGGGGACGGTGAAGCTTTCTTT	CASSPTKGDGEAFF
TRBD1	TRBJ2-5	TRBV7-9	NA	TGTGCCAGCAGCCCCACCGGGACAGGGGAAGAGACCCAGTACTTC	CASSPTGTGEETQYF
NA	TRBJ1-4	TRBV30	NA	TGTGCCTGGAGCGCGATGGGGGCTGTGGGTGAAAAACTGTTTTTT	CAWSAMGAVGEKLFF
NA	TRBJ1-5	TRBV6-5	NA	TGTGCCAGCCAGCTCGTCGCGGGTCAGCCCCAGCATTTT	CASQLVAGQPQHF
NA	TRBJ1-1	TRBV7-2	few	TGTGCCAGCAGCTTGATAGAGAACACTGAAGCTTTCTTT	CASSLIENTEAFF
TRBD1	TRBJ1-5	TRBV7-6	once	TGTGCCAGCAGCTCAGACAGGGGAGGTCAGCCCCAGCATTTT	CASSSDRGGQPQHF
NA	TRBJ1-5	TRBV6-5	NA	TGTGCCAGCAGTCAGCAGGGGAATCAGCCCCAGCATTTT	CASSQQGNQPQHF
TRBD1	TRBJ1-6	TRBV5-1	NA	TGCGCCAGCAGCCGAGGACAGGGGAGGACCTATAATTCACCCCTCCACTTT	CASSRGQGRTYNSPLHF
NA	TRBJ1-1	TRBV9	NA	TGTGCCAGCAGCGTAGATAGGTACAGTGAAGCTTTCTTT	CASSVDRYSEAFF
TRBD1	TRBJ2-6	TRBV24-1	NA	TGTGCCACCAGTGATATCGGACAGGGTGGCTCTGGGGCCAACGTCCTGACTTTC	CATSDIGQGGSGANVLTF
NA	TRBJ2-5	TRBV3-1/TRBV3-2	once	TGTGCCAGCAGCCCTTACCGGGACATTGAGACCCAGTACTTC	CASSPYRDIETQYF
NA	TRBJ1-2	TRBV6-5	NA	TGTGCCAGCAGTTTGGACACCTACTATGGCTACACCTTC	CASSLDTYYGYTF
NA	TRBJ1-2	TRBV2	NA	TGTGCCAGCAGTGAAGTGAGTTATGGCTACACCTTC	CASSEVSYGYTF
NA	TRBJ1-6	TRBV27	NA	TGTGCCAGCACCCTTCGCGGCGGCTTGGCCCTCCACTTT	CASTLRGGLALHF
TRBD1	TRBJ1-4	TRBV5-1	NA	TGCGCCAGCAGTCCGGGGCAGGGGGCTAATGAAAAACTGTTTTTT	CASSPGQGANEKLFF
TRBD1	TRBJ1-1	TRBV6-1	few	TGTGCCAGCAGTGAAATTCGGGGACAGGGACTAGCTTTCTTT	CASSEIRGQGLAFF
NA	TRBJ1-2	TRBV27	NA	TGTGCCAGCAGTCCAGCTGGAGGGGAGGGCTATGGCTACACCTTC	CASSPAGGEGYGYTF
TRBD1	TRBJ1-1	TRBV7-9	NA	TGTGCCAGCAGCAAGACAGGGGCGCAGGGAACTGAAGCTTTCTTT	CASSKTGAQGTEAFF
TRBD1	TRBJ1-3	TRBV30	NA	TGTGCCTGGAGTGTACGATGGGGGACAGGGGAGAATTTT	CAWSVRWGTGENF
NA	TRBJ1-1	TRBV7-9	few	TGTGCCGACACAGGCCCACAGCGGGGGGTGGTGAACACTGAAGCTTTCTTT	CADTGPQRGVVNTEAFF
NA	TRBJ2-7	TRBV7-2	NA	TGTGCCAGCAGCGGGACGGGGGATAAGCAGTACTTC	CASSGTGDKQYF
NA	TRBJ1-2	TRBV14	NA	TGTGCCAGCAGCCAACAACAACTAAGACCCGGGGATGGCTACACCTTC	CASSQQQLRPGDGYTF
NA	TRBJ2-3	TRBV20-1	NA	TGCAGTGTCAGAAGGGAGTATACGCAGTATTTT	CSVRREYTQYF
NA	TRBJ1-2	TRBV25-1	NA	TGTGCCAGCAGCCCCCACAGCAAACAAGGCTACACCTTC	CASSPHSKQGYTF
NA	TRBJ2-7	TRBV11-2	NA	TGTGCCAGCAGCAAGTCGAGGGGGGAGCAGTACTTC	CASSKSRGEQYF
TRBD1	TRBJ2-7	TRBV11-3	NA	TGTGCCAGCAGCTTCCTTGACAGGGGGTACGAGCAGTACTTC	CASSFLDRGYEQYF
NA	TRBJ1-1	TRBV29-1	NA	TGCAGCACTGGACCTATAACGGGGACTGAAGCTTTCTTT	CSTGPITGTEAFF